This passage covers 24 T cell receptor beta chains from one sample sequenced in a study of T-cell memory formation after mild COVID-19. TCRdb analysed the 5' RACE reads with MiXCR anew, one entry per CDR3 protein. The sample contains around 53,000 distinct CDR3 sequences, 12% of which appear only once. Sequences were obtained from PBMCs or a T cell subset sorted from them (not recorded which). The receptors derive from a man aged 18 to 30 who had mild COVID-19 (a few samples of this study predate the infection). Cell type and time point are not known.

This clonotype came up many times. The DNA for the CDR3 is TGTGCCAGCACCGTCACAGGGACCTACGAGCAGTACTTC. Translated: CASTVTGTYEQYF. The J gene is TRBJ2-7, the V gene TRBV12-3 or TRBV12-4; D might be TRBD1 (6 bases). CDR3 size: 13 residues. Between the trimmed V and J ends, which lost 7 bases and 2 bases, there was a span of 12 bases.

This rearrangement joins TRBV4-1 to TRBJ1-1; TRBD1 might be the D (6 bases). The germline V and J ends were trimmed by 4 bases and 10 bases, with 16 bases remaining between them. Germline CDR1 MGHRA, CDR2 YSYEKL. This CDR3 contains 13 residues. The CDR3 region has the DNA TGCGCCAGCAGCCCCTTAGGTTTAGGGGGAGCTTTCTTT. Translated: CASSPLGLGGAFF.

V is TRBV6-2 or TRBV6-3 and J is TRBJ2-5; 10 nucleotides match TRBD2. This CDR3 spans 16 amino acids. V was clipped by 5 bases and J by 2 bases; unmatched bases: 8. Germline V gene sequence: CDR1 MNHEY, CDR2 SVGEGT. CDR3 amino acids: CASSILAGGHQETQYF. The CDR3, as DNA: TGTGCCAGCAGTATTTTAGCGGGGGGCCATCAAGAGACCCAGTACTTC.

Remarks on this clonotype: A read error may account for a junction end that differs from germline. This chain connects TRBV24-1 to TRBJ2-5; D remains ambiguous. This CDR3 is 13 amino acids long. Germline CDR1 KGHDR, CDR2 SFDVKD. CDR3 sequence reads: CDTSDDQTETQYF. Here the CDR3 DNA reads TGTGACACCAGTGATGACCAGACGGAGACCCAGTACTTC.

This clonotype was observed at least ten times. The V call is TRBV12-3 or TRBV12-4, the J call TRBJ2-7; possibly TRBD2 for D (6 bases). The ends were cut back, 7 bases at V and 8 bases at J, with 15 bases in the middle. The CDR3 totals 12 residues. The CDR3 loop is CASNLWGEQQYF. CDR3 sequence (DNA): TGTGCCAGCAACCTGTGGGGGGAGCAGCAGTACTTC.

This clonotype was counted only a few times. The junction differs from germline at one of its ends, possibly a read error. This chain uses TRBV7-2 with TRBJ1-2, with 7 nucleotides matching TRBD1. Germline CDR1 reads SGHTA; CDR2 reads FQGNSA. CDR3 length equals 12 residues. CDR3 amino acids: CASSYSRDREKF. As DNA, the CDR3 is TGTGCCAGCAGTTACTCCCGGGACAGAGAAAAATTC.

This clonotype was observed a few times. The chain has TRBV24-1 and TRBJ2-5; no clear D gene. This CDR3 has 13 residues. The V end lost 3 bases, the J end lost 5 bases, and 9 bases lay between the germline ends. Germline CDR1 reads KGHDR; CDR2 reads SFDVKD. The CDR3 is CATSDDQTETQYF. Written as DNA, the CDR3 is TGTGCCACCAGTGATGACCAGACGGAGACCCAGTACTTC.

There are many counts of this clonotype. CDR3 sequence (DNA): TGTGCCAGCAGCCAAATTCTAGCGGGGAACGAGCAGTACTTC. Its translation: CASSQILAGNEQYF. The rearrangement uses TRBV3-1 and TRBJ2-7, with 9 bases aligning to TRBD2. In germline, CDR1 is LGHDT, CDR2 YNNKEL (reference sequence). With 2 bases clipped from V and 5 bases from J, the junction kept 4 bases outside the gene matches. This CDR3 has 14 residues.

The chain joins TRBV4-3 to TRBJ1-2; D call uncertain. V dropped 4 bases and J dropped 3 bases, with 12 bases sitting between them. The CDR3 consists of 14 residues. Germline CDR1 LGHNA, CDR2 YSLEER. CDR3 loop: CASSPGGFDYGYTF. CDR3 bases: TGCGCCAGCAGCCCGGGCGGTTTCGACTATGGCTACACCTTC.

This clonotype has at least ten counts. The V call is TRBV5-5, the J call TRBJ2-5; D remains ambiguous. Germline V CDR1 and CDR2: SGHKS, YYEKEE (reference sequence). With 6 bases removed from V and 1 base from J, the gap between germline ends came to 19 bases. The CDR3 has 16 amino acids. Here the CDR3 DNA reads TGTGCCAGCACCAACCCAACAGAGGCGTCCCAAGAGACCCAGTACTTC. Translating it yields CASTNPTEASQETQYF.

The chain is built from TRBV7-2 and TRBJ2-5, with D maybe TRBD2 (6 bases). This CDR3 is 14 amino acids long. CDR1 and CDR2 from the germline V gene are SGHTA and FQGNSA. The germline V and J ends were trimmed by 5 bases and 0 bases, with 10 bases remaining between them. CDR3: CASSRSGYQETQYF. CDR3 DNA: TGTGCCAGCAGCCGGAGCGGGTACCAAGAGACCCAGTACTTC.

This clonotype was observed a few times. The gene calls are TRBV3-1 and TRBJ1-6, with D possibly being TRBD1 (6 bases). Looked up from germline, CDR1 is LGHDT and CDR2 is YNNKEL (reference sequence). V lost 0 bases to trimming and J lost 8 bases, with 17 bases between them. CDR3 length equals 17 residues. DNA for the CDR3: TGTGCCAGCAGCCAAGAGAGGGCCAGGGGATATCATTCACCCCTCCACTTT. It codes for CASSQERARGYHSPLHF.

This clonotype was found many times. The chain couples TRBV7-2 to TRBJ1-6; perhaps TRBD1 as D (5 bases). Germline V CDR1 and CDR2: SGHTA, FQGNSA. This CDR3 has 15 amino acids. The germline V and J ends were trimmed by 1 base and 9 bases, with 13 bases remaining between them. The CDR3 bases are TGTGCCAGCAGCTTAGGCTCCGGGACTACTTCACCCCTCCACTTT. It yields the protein CASSLGSGTTSPLHF.

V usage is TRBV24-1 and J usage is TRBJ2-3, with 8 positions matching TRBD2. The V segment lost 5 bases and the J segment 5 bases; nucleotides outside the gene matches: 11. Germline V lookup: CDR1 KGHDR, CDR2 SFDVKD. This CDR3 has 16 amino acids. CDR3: CATSGESGGAEDTQYF. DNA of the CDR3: TGTGCCACCAGTGGGGAGTCCGGGGGGGCGGAAGATACGCAGTATTTT.

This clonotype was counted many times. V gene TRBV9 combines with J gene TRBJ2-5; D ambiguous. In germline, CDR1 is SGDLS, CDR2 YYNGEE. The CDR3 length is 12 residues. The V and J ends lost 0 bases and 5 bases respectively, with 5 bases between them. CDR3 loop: CASSVADETQYF. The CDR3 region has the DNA TGTGCCAGCAGCGTAGCTGACGAGACCCAGTACTTC.

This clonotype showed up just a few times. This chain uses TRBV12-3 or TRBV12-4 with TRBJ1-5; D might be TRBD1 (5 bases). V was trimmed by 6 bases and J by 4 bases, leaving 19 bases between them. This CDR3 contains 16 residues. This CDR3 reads CASSSENWGGNQPQHF. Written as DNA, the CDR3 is TGTGCCAGCAGCTCTGAAAACTGGGGCGGGAATCAGCCCCAGCATTTT.

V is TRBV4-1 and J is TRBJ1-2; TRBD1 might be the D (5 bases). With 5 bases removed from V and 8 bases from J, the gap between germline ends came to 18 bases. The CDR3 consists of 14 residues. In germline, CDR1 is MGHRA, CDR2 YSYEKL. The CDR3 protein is CASSLSGREDGYTF. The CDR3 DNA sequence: TGCGCCAGCAGCTTAAGTGGCAGGGAGGACGGCTACACCTTC.

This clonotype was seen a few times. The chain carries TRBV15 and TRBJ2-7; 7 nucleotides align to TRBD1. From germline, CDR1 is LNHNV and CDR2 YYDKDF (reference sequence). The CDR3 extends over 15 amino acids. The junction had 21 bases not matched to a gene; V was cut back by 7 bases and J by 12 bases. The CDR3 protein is CATIDGEQGRNRAYF. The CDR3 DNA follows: TGTGCCACCATAGACGGGGAACAGGGGAGAAATCGGGCGTACTTC.

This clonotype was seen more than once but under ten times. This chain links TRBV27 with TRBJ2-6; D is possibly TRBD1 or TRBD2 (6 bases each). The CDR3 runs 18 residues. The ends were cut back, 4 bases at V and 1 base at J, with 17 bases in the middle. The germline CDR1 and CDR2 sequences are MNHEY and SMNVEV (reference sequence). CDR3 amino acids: CASSSPRGDRSGANVLTF. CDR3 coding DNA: TGTGCCAGCAGTTCCCCAAGGGGGGATCGATCTGGGGCCAACGTCCTGACTTTC.

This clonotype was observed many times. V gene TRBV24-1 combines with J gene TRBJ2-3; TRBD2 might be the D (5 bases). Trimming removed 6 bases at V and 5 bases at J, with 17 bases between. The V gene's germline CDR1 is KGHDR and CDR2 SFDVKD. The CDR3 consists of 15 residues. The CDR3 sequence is CATSPGGFEGDTQYF. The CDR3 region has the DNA TGTGCCACCAGTCCAGGCGGATTCGAGGGAGATACGCAGTATTTT.

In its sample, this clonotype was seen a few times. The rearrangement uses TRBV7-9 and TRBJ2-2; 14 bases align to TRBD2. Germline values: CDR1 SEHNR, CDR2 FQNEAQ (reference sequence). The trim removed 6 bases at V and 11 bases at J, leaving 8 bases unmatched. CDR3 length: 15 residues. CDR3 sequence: CASRRIGLAGGELFF. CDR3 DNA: TGTGCCAGCAGACGAATCGGACTAGCGGGGGGTGAGCTGTTTTTT.

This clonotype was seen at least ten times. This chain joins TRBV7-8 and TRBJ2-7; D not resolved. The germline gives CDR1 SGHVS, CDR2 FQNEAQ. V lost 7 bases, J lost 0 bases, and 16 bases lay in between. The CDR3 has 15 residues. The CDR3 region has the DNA TGTGCCAGCACCCCTAGTCTTCAGGACTCCTACGAGCAGTACTTC. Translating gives CASTPSLQDSYEQYF.

CDR3: CASGGANTGELFF. In DNA form, the CDR3 reads TGCGCCAGCGGGGGGGCCAACACCGGGGAGCTGTTTTTT. This chain links TRBV10-2 with TRBJ2-2, with D possibly TRBD2 on 7 matching bases. V was clipped by 8 bases and J by 2 bases, with 9 bases between them. The CDR3 sequence is 13 residues long. Germline assignment: CDR1 WSHSY and CDR2 SAAADI.

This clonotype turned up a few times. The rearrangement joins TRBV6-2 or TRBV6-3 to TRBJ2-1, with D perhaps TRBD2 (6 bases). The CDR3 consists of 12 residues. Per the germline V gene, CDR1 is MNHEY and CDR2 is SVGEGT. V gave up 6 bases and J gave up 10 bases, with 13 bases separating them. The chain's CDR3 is CASSPGRGEQFF. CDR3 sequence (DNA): TGTGCCAGCAGCCCGGGGCGGGGAGAGCAGTTCTTC.